This T cell receptor (beta chain) stems from a study of T cells in Graves' hyperthyroidism and ophthalmopathy (dated by TCRdb to the late 2010s). Background on the whole study: Peripheral blood samples were taken at initial diagnosis, before any treatment was given. To identify TCR V-J signatures that set the groups apart, the researchers used a discovery cohort of 90 to 100 patients, made up of around 42 with Graves' ophthalmopathy and 57 with stable Graves' hyperthyroidism. Whether ophthalmopathy could be predicted prospectively was tested in an independent validation cohort made up of roughly 19 hyperthyroidism patients plus 17 patients who later progressed to ophthalmopathy. The 100 discovery patients were randomly split 7:3 into training and test sets. The study also compared thyroid tissue and blood T-cell repertoires from several Graves' hyperthyroidism patients. After blood sampling, hyperthyroidism patients were treated with methimazole at a starting dose of 30 mg daily, and ophthalmopathy patients were treated with high-dose intravenous methylprednisolone. The paper reports TCR Vbeta CDR3 sequencing of some 140 peripheral blood samples: around 45 ophthalmopathy, under 80 hyperthyroidism and around 17 progressor patients.

Amplification of TCR beta CDR3 regions was carried out from RNA transcripts. The TCR CDR3 was subjected to a first round of RT-PCR using the HTBI primer set and the Qiagen OneStep RT-PCR kit. The libraries were constructed in a second round of multiplex PCR and then size-selected and purified. Sequencing of the libraries was done on an Illumina HiSeq2000 using paired-end 100 bp reads. Turning to the authors' computational methods: Raw data were processed with SOAPnuke, discarding reads with adapters, uncalled bases, mean Phred below 15, or no exact constant-primer or identifier match. COPE v1.2.5 was used to merge the high-quality paired reads, and each unique nucleotide sequence was defined as a clonotype. MiTCR v1.1 was used to align the clonotypes against IMGT TRBV, TRBD and TRBJ reference segments. Only V-J combinations with frequency above 0.0001, covering about 99% of repertoires, were analysed. The TCS score was defined as the ratio of F50 (clonal expansion) to E x V (chaos), calculated using BLOSUM62-based TCRdist between CDR3 peptides within each V-J. Welch's t-statistics and random forest reduced roughly 530 V-J features to 10 to 15, which were used in a naive Bayes classifier (R e1071). TCRdb reprocessing: public reads trimmed at Q25 with fastp, clones called with MiXCR, in-frame beta chains kept. Records with the same CDR3 protein are collapsed into one entry carrying the most frequent genes and DNA. In this record, the V and J calls reflect TCRdb's handling and not the investigators' own analysis. The sample records under 350,000 distinct CDR3 sequences, about an eighth of which are singletons. The ten largest clones take up 6% to 8% of the sample.

This clonotype was seen only once. Its target antigen remains unknown. No much larger clone is present one base from it, and per-base qualities are unavailable. Resting on one read, the evidence is weak. Study-wide findings and limitations: A model built on a 13 V-J signature distinguished ophthalmopathy from stable hyperthyroidism, reaching around 88% sensitivity and approximately 83% specificity in cross-validation and 80%/75% in testing. Most expanded thyroid clonotypes (frequency above 0.001) were also detected in blood, suggesting blood repertoires may reflect thyroid immune responses. Sample size was not statistically predetermined, and blinding of investigators to group allocation was not performed. In validation, the model predicted progression to ophthalmopathy a median of roughly 6.2 months before onset, with roughly 68% sensitivity and roughly 77% specificity.

Hyperthyroidism patients were newly diagnosed, with disease duration under 2 months, and aged 18 to 65 years. Any patient with an uncontrolled infection, another autoimmune disease, pregnancy or lactation was excluded. Diagnoses were established on the basis of clinical symptoms, serum thyroxine and TRAb, thyroid ultrasound, and orbital computed tomography. Blood from progressor patients was drawn when they were first diagnosed with hyperthyroidism, before any ophthalmopathy symptoms appeared. PBMCs were separated from roughly 9.3 ml of fresh peripheral blood using Ficoll-Paque density gradient centrifugation. Progressor patients were initially diagnosed with Graves' hyperthyroidism and developed ophthalmopathy during follow-up. Total RNA was extracted with Trizol reagent, and quality was checked on an Agilent 2100 Bioanalyzer. V drops 5 bases and J drops 0 bases, leaving 13 bases in between. As encoded in the germline V gene (reference sequence), CDR1 is SEHNR while CDR2 is FQNEAQ. The CDR3 sequence holds 15 residues, the cysteine and phenylalanine included. Of all the DNA, just the CDR3 is kept, 45 bases in frame from base 1.

Sequenced sample: blood. The V gene is TRBV7-9 and the J gene is TRBJ1-1, with a weak D call of TRBD1 (6 bases match). This TCR came from a woman aged 25-40 years with Graves' hyperthyroidism that later progressed to Graves' ophthalmopathy. The DNA reads as follows: TGTGCCAGCAGCCCACGGGACAAATTGAACACTGAAGCTTTCTTT. Its protein reads: CASSPRDKLNTEAFF.